These 30 T cell receptor beta chains came from one sample sequenced in a study of cytomegalovirus exposure and HLA in healthy donors. PCR used 60 Vbeta primers and 13 Jbeta primers. Clones were read by immunoSEQ multiplex PCR, and TCRdb kept only the in-frame ones, dropping some. In the table there are approximately 100,000 clones, more than 75% of which are singletons. The sample was PBMCs. These receptors originate from a woman aged 45-65 years in good health and CMV-seropositive.

The CDR3 coding sequence is TGCGCCAGCAGTCCCGATGGACAGTATAGCAATCAGCCCCAGCATTTT. Encoded protein: CASSPDGQYSNQPQHF. The chain recombines TRBV23-1 with TRBJ1-5; a weak D match, TRBD1 (6 bases). TRBV23-1 has ORF status, its function being uncertain. The CDR3 is 16 residues long. The V end lost 4 bases, the J end lost 0 bases, and 13 bases lay between the germline ends.

The chain recombines TRBV9 with TRBJ1-2; the match to TRBD1 covers 8 bases. The junction had 6 bases not matched to a gene; V was cut back by 0 bases and J by 8 bases. Germline V CDR1 and CDR2: SGDLS, YYNGEE. This CDR3 comprises 14 residues. For the CDR3, the DNA is TGTGCCAGCAGCGTAGAGCAGGGGGCGCGGGGCTACACCTTC. Translation: CASSVEQGARGYTF.

The sample holds a few counts of this clone. The genes are TRBV4-1 and TRBJ1-1; D might be TRBD1 (5 bases). Deletions cut 3 bases from V and 5 bases from J, with 19 bases between. Germline CDR1 MGHRA, CDR2 YSYEKL. The CDR3 is 16 amino acids. The chain's CDR3 is CASSHKTIDSRTEAFF. CDR3 in DNA: TGCGCCAGCAGCCATAAGACGATCGACAGCCGAACTGAAGCTTTCTTT.

This clone was counted once. This chain joins TRBV9 and TRBJ2-1; weak D call: TRBD2 (6 bases). This CDR3 has 16 amino acids. Per the germline V gene, CDR1 is SGDLS and CDR2 is YYNGEE. The germline V and J ends were trimmed by 4 bases and 0 bases, with 14 bases remaining between them. The CDR3 protein is CASSRDFQSSYNEQFF. In DNA form, the CDR3 reads TGTGCCAGCAGCCGGGACTTCCAAAGCTCCTACAATGAGCAGTTCTTC.

This clone has only a few counts. The J gene is TRBJ2-2, the V gene TRBV5-5, with TRBD1 identical over 8 bases. CDR3 length: 15 amino acids. J was trimmed by 4 bases and V by 3 bases; bases with no gene match: 5. Germline V gene lookup returns CDR1 SGHKS and CDR2 YYEKEE (reference sequence). In DNA, the CDR3 is TGTGCCAGCAGCTCGGGACAGGCGAGCACCGGGGAGCTGTTTTTT. Translating gives CASSSGQASTGELFF.

The chain couples TRBV12-5 to TRBJ2-7; TRBD1 matches at 10 bases. Germline CDR1 and CDR2: LGHNT and FRNRAP. CDR3 size: 15 residues. J was trimmed by 2 bases and V by 5 bases; bases with no gene match: 6. Here the CDR3 reads CASGPWTGGTYEQYF. CDR3 nucleotides: TGTGCTAGTGGTCCCTGGACAGGGGGGACCTACGAGCAGTACTTC. The full variable domain, rest sourced from reference TRBV12-5 and TRBJ2-7, is DARVTQTPRHKVTEMGQEVTMRCQPILGHNTVFWYRQTMMQGLELLAYFRNRAPLDDSGMPKDRFSAEMPDATLATLKIQPSEPRDSAVYFCASGPWTGGTYEQYFGPGTRLTVT.

A single count supports this clone. V and J are TRBV27 and TRBJ2-3; 10 bases line up with TRBD2. Germline lookup yields CDR1 MNHEY and CDR2 SMNVEV (reference sequence). After removal of 5 bases from V and 1 base from J, the junction contained 0 bases not matched to a gene. The CDR3 length is 14 residues. The CDR3 DNA is TGTGCCAGCAGTCTAGCGGGAGGCACAGATACGCAGTATTTT. This gives the protein CASSLAGGTDTQYF.

The chain is built from TRBV5-1 and TRBJ1-1; D remains ambiguous. Germline values: CDR1 SGHRS, CDR2 YFSETQ. The CDR3 loop spans 15 amino acids. Trimming took off 0 bases at V and 6 bases at J, with 15 bases between the two ends. CDR3 residues: CASSLAGEGRSEAFF. Written as DNA, the CDR3 is TGCGCCAGCAGCTTGGCCGGAGAGGGCAGATCTGAAGCTTTCTTT.

V usage is TRBV30 and J usage is TRBJ2-7, with D unclear. CDR1 and CDR2 (germline): GTSNPN, SVGIG (reference sequence). V was shortened by 5 bases and J by 1 base, with 9 bases between the two germline ends. The CDR3 contains 12 residues. Here the CDR3 DNA reads TGTGCCTGGCTCTTATCTTCCTACGAGCAGTACTTC. Encoded protein: CAWLLSSYEQYF.

The chain has TRBV13 and TRBJ2-1, with 14 bases fitting TRBD2. The CDR3 extends over 19 amino acids. Unmatched junction bases numbered 8, after V lost 4 bases and J lost 0 bases. From germline, CDR1 is PRHDT and CDR2 FYEKMQ (reference sequence). In DNA form, the CDR3 reads TGTGCCAGCAGCTCCCGACTAGCGGGAGGGCCCGGCTCCTACAATGAGCAGTTCTTC. Protein: CASSSRLAGGPGSYNEQFF. The complete variable domain, with remaining parts taken from reference TRBV13 and TRBJ2-1, reads AAGVIQSPRHLIKEKRETATLKCYPIPRHDTVYWYQQGPGQDPQFLISFYEKMQSDKGSIPDRFSAQQFSDYHSELNMSSLELGDSALYFCASSSRLAGGPGSYNEQFFGPGTRLTVL.

This chain links TRBV6-6 with TRBJ1-5; 7 nucleotides line up with TRBD1. The CDR3 has 15 residues. Germline V gene sequence: CDR1 MNHNY, CDR2 SVGAGI (reference sequence). With 0 bases clipped from V and 2 bases from J, the junction kept 1 base outside the gene matches. CDR3 loop: CASSYSRGRNQPQHF. Here the CDR3 DNA reads TGTGCCAGCAGTTACTCGAGGGGGCGCAATCAGCCCCAGCATTTT.

J is TRBJ2-3 and V is TRBV7-2, with D unclear. This CDR3 has 12 amino acids. Germline V gene data show CDR1 as SGHTA and CDR2 as FQGNSA. Trimming took 7 bases from V and 7 from J, leaving 12 bases between them. CDR3 sequence (DNA): TGTGCCAGCACTTCCTATCCATATACGCAGTATTTT. Amino acids: CASTSYPYTQYF.

V usage is TRBV7-9 and J usage is TRBJ2-7; 7 nucleotides align to TRBD1. Germline assignment: CDR1 SEHNR and CDR2 FQNEAQ (reference sequence). The V gene end was trimmed by 4 bases and the J gene end by 0 bases; junction bases not matched to a gene: 18. The CDR3 loop spans 19 amino acids. The CDR3 spells CASSSTTKRGRTSSYEQYF. The DNA for the CDR3 is TGTGCCAGCAGCTCGACGACGAAAAGGGGGCGAACTAGCTCCTACGAGCAGTACTTC.

The chain links TRBV27 to TRBJ2-5; 7 positions match TRBD2. V gave up 8 bases and J gave up 5 bases; unmatched junction bases: 14. Germline values: CDR1 MNHEY, CDR2 SMNVEV (reference sequence). This CDR3 comprises 15 residues. CDR3 coding DNA: TGTGCCAGCTGTAACGCGGGAGCGGCTCTGGAGACCCAGTACTTC. The encoded protein is CASCNAGAALETQYF.

The J gene is TRBJ1-1, the V gene TRBV6-5; D uncertain. V was pared by 5 bases and J by 0 bases, with 7 bases between. The CDR3 spans 13 residues. Germline CDR1 is MNHEY and CDR2 is SVGAGI. The chain's CDR3 is CASSTVLNTEAFF. In DNA form, the CDR3 reads TGTGCCAGCAGTACAGTGCTGAACACTGAAGCTTTCTTT.

The chain employs TRBV7-9 and TRBJ2-7; 8 positions match TRBD2. The CDR3 has 17 residues. Germline-derived CDR1 and CDR2 are SEHNR and FQNEAQ (reference sequence). Germline trimming cut 3 bases from V and 0 bases from J; bases unmatched to any gene: 10. The CDR3: CASSFSKERGSSYEQYF. DNA of the CDR3: TGTGCCAGCAGCTTTTCGAAAGAGCGGGGGAGCTCCTACGAGCAGTACTTC.

With regard to this clone: The germline gene is not matched at one end of the junction; a read error may be the cause. The V call is TRBV7-9, the J call TRBJ2-5; weak D call: TRBD2 (5 bases). This CDR3 is 15 amino acids long. Germline loops: CDR1 SEHNR, CDR2 FQNEAQ (reference sequence). The CDR3 loop is CSSSYSNREVETQYF. CDR3 DNA: TGTTCCAGCAGCTATTCGAACCGGGAAGTAGAGACCCAGTACTTC.

The gene calls are TRBV29-1 and TRBJ2-1; 8 bases are a match to TRBD2. Germline V gene sequence: CDR1 SQVTM, CDR2 ANQGSEA. J was trimmed by 8 bases and V by 4 bases; bases with no gene match: 7. The CDR3 runs 13 residues. The CDR3 bases are TGCAGCGTTGGAGGACTAGCCAGAGATGAGCAGTTCTTC. The encoded protein is CSVGGLARDEQFF.

This clone has a handful of counts. The rearrangement joins TRBV18 to TRBJ1-2, with 7 bases matching TRBD1. The junction had 12 bases not matched to a gene; V was cut back by 3 bases and J by 8 bases. This CDR3 has 15 amino acids. Germline assignment: CDR1 KGHSH and CDR2 LQKENI. For the CDR3, the DNA is TGTGCCAGCTCACCCCGACAGGGCCCCCCGGAGGGCTACACCTTC. Translated, it gives CASSPRQGPPEGYTF.

The chain is built from TRBV27 and TRBJ1-1; D perhaps matches TRBD1 (6 bases). The V gene lost 3 bases and the J gene lost 1 base, with 15 bases spanning the gap. CDR1 MNHEY and CDR2 SMNVEV come from the germline V gene (reference sequence). This CDR3 contains 16 residues. The DNA for the CDR3 is TGTGCCAGCAGTTTGCAGGGGACGGACTGGAACACTGAAGCTTTCTTT. It yields the protein CASSLQGTDWNTEAFF.

This rearrangement joins TRBV30 to TRBJ2-7; D not certain. Trimming stripped 4 bases from V and 2 bases from J, with 15 bases between. CDR3 length: 14 residues. Germline CDR1 and CDR2: GTSNPN and SVGIG (reference sequence). This chain's CDR3 is CAWNLLGVTYEQYF. CDR3 bases: TGTGCCTGGAATCTTCTCGGTGTAACCTACGAGCAGTACTTC.

The V and J genes are TRBV27 and TRBJ2-7; a weak D match, TRBD1 (7 bases). Germline V gene sequence: CDR1 MNHEY, CDR2 SMNVEV (reference sequence). Trimming took 2 bases from V and 3 from J, leaving 14 bases between them. CDR3 size: 15 residues. CDR3 in amino acids: CASSLGSGGFYEQYF. CDR3 DNA: TGTGCCAGCAGTTTAGGGTCAGGGGGGTTCTACGAGCAGTACTTC.

J is TRBJ2-1 and V is TRBV23-1; D call uncertain. TRBV23-1 is sorted into the ORF group, with uncertain function. There are 16 residues in the CDR3. Trimming stripped 1 base from V and 0 bases from J, with 10 bases between. CDR3 in amino acids: CASSQWAESSYNEQFF. Written as DNA, the CDR3 is TGCGCCAGCAGTCAATGGGCCGAGAGCTCCTACAATGAGCAGTTCTTC.

The chain employs TRBV9 and TRBJ1-2; no clear D. V was trimmed by 6 bases and J by 0 bases, leaving 6 bases between them. Germline CDR1 SGDLS, CDR2 YYNGEE. This CDR3 has 12 residues. The CDR3 sequence is CASTHSNYGYTF. The CDR3 bases are TGTGCCAGCACCCACTCTAACTATGGCTACACCTTC.

The CDR3 region has the DNA TGTGCCAGCAGCCCCTCCGGAGTTAGCACAGATACGCAGTATTTT. Amino acids: CASSPSGVSTDTQYF. The chain couples TRBV9 to TRBJ2-3; D gene ambiguous. Germline-derived CDR1 and CDR2 are SGDLS and YYNGEE. Trimming shortened V by 4 bases and J by 0 bases, and 12 bases separated the two germline ends. The CDR3 runs 15 residues.

The genes are TRBV18 and TRBJ1-1; 7 nucleotides line up with TRBD1. With 3 bases clipped from V and 1 base from J, the junction kept 5 bases outside the gene matches. The CDR3 consists of 15 residues. Germline V CDR1 and CDR2: KGHSH, LQKENI. DNA for the CDR3: TGTGCCAGCTCACCTCGGACAGGCGGGAACACTGAAGCTTTCTTT. It encodes CASSPRTGGNTEAFF. Drawing the rest from reference TRBV18 and TRBJ1-1, the complete variable domain is NAGVMQNPRHLVRRRGQEARLRCSPMKGHSHVYWYRQLPEEGLKFMVYLQKENIIDESGMPKERFSAEFPKEGPSILRIQQVVRGDSAAYFCASSPRTGGNTEAFFGQGTRLTVV.

The gene calls are TRBV30 and TRBJ1-1; 8 bases are a match to TRBD1. Germline lookup yields CDR1 GTSNPN and CDR2 SVGIG (reference sequence). The trim removed 0 bases at V and 0 bases at J, leaving 6 bases unmatched. The CDR3 has 16 residues. The CDR3 region is CAWSVGTGGMNTEAFF. The CDR3 DNA sequence: TGTGCCTGGAGTGTCGGTACAGGGGGAATGAACACTGAAGCTTTCTTT.

V usage is TRBV20-1 and J usage is TRBJ2-7, with 8 positions matching TRBD2. V was pared by 5 bases and J by 6 bases, with 3 bases of the junction left unmatched. From germline, CDR1 is DFQATT and CDR2 SNEGSKA (reference sequence). The CDR3 is 11 amino acids. For the CDR3, the DNA is TGCAGTGCTTCTAGCGGGTTCGAGCAGTACTTC. It yields the protein CSASSGFEQYF.

V gene TRBV5-1 combines with J gene TRBJ2-2, with 9 bases aligning to TRBD2. The V and J ends lost 5 bases and 7 bases, in that order; junction bases with no gene match: 9. CDR3 length: 15 residues. The V gene's germline CDR1 is SGHRS and CDR2 YFSETQ. CDR3 region: CASRAAGGPSGELFF. The CDR3, as DNA: TGCGCCAGCAGGGCGGCGGGAGGGCCAAGCGGGGAGCTGTTTTTT.

Here the CDR3 DNA reads TGTGCCAGCAGTGAATTGGGCTTGGGTACAACTGAAGCTTTCTTT. It specifies CASSELGLGTTEAFF. The rearrangement uses TRBV25-1 and TRBJ1-1, with no clear D. Per germline, CDR1 MGHDK and CDR2 SYGVNS. V lost 1 base and J lost 5, with 14 bases in between. This CDR3 region has 15 residues.